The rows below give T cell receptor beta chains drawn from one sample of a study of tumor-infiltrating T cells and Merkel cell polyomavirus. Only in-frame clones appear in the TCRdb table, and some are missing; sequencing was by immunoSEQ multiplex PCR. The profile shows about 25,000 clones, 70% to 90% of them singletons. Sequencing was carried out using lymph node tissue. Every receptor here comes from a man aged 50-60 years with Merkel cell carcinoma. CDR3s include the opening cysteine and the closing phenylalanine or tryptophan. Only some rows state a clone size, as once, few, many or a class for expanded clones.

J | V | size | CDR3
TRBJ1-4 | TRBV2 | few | CASTRTDEKLFF
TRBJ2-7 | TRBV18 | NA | CASSPGGWSIYEQYF
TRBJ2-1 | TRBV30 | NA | CAWNRRDRAYNEQFF
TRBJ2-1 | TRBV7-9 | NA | CASSLVVGMAEQFF
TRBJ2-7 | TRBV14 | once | CASSPGHVGIEQYF
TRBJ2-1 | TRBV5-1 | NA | CASSTGTGGYNEQFF
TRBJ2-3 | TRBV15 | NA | CATSRGPDTQYF
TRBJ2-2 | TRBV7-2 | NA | CASSPTGARSNTGELFF
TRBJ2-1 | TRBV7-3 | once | CASSPTSGNYNEQFF
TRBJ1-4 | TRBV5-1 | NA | CASRPQENEKLFF
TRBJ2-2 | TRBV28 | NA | CASLLGLGTGELFF
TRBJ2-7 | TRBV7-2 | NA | CASSPGQSYEQYF
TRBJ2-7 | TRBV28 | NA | CASSLYPGNSYEQYF
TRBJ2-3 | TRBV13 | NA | CASSKYTRTSGRAGTDTQYF
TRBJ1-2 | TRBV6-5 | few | CASSDINGYTF
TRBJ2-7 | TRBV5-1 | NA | CASSSGDSRGEQYF
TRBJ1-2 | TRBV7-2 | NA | CASTVGAPYGYTF
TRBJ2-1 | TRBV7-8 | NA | CASSLGAGVGNEQFF
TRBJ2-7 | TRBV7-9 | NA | CASSPPWTRIAGEQYF
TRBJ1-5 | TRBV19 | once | CASSKAAGNQPQHF
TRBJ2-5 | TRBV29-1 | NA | CSVAMGQEVGETQYF
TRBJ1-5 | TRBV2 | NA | CASSGTGNQPQHF
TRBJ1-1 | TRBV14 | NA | CASSQDFGDTEAFF
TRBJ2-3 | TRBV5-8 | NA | CASSLGQGTYTDTQYF
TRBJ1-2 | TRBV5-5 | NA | CASSLAGQDFNYGYTF
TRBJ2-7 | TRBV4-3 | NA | CASSQFSRGGVNEQYF
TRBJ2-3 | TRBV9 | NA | CASSATRGGTALTDTQYF
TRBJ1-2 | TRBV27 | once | CASSPPYSYYGYTF
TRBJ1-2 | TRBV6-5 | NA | CASSSLGGLIGYTF
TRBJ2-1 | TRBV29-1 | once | CSASIAGGVNEQFF
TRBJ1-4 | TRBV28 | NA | CASIGQGVLGEKLFF
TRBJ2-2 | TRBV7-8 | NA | CASSFGTGHTGELFF
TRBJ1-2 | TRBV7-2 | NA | CASSTSQPGQRYGYTF
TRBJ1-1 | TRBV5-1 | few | CASSWTGATEAFF
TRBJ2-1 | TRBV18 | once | CASSPGTSYNEQFF
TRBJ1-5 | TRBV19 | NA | CASSRRGQGVNSNQPQHF
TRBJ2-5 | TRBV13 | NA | CASSPARGQDLQETQYF
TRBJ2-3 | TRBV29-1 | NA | CSVDGGTSTDTQYF
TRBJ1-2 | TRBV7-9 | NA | CASSLGAGDYGYTF
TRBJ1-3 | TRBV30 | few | CAWKRSGNTIYF
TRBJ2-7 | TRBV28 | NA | CASSIPGGGYEQYF
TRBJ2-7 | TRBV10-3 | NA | CAISEDGTGLQYF
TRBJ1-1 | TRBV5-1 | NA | CASTGTPGNTEAFF
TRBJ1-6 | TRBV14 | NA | CASSQVTGAGSPLHF
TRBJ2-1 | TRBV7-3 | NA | CASSLTSGYNEQFF
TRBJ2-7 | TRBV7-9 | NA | CASSLGTGAVTQYF
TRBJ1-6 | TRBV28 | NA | CASTPNQYNSPLHF
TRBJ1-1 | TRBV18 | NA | CASSGQGGSTEAFF
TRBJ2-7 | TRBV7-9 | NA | CASSPVSYEQYF
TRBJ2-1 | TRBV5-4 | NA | CATGSYNEQFF
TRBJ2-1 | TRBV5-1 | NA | CASSLTWSSNEQFF
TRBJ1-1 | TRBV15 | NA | CATSSFPGVRTGKTEAFF
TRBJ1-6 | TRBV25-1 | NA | CASSESSRVNSPLHF
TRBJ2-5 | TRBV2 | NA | CARAVGVGSGETQYF